One T cell receptor beta chain is described in this entry. The antigen is undetermined. These data are taken from a study of CD8+CD57+ T cells in acquired aplastic anemia. The wider study: The mean DNA yield obtained from sorted CD4+ and CD8+ cells came to around 3 ug.

Patients sequenced had flow cytometry evidence of CD8+CD57+ cell expansion. Patient blood was sampled before any therapy had been received. Researchers used genomic DNA as the template to profile TCR beta VDJ and CDR3. MiXCR, run by TCRdb on the reads, gives a single entry per CDR3 protein. The sample records roughly 100,000 distinct CDR3 sequences, 65% to 70% being singletons. Study observations and caveats: Patients shared twenty-nine CD8+ CDR3 sequences with controls.

Germline CDR1 LNHDA, CDR2 SQIVND (reference sequence). The CDR3 sequence is 15 residues long. V was pared by 5 bases and J by 2 bases, with 8 bases of the junction left unmatched. The TCR comes from a human donor with aplastic anemia. Sequencing used sorted CD4+, CD8+, or CD8+CD57+ T cells (not recorded which) from PBMCs. The chain recombines TRBV19 with TRBJ1-1; 7 bases are shared with TRBD1. Here the CDR3 reads CASSDRVWENTEAFF. The CDR3 nucleotides are TGTGCCAGTAGTGACAGGGTTTGGGAAAACACTGAAGCTTTCTTT.